The 27 T cell receptor beta chains presented below share a single source sample, sequenced in a study of blood T cells in healthy people across ages. Alongside a J-beta primer mix, a sample-barcoded 5' primer served in a second PCR lasting roughly 7 to 11 cycles. Each CDR3 protein gets one entry after TCRdb re-called the 5' RACE reads with MiXCR. Of fewer than 2,000,000 distinct CDR3 sequences in the sample, 34% were seen once. The sequencing input was blood. Receptor source: a woman aged 25 to 39 in good health.

This chain connects TRBV4-1 to TRBJ1-5; D might be TRBD1 (5 bases). Germline-derived CDR1 and CDR2 are MGHRA and YSYEKL. Trimming stripped 1 base from V and 2 bases from J, with 12 bases between. There are 16 residues in the CDR3. The DNA of the CDR3 is TGCGCCAGCAGCCAAGCGCAGGGTTTCCGCAATCAGCCCCAGCATTTT. The encoded protein is CASSQAQGFRNQPQHF.

This clonotype appeared a single time. The chain links TRBV12-3 or TRBV12-4 to TRBJ1-5; 9 bases are a match to TRBD1. The CDR3 totals 15 residues. Trimming at V came to 6 bases and at J to 4 bases, leaving 7 bases not matched to a gene. CDR3: CASRPKQGANQPQHF. DNA of the CDR3: TGTGCCAGCAGGCCAAAACAGGGGGCAAATCAGCCCCAGCATTTT.

The chain joins TRBV27 to TRBJ2-5, with D possibly being TRBD1 or TRBD2 (5 bases each). Trimming pared 4 bases from V and 11 bases from J, leaving 20 bases between. The CDR3 spans 14 residues. CDR1 and CDR2 (germline): MNHEY, SMNVEV (reference sequence). In nucleotides, the CDR3 is TGTGCCAGCAGTTGGACTGCGCGTATGGGGGAGCAGTACTTC. It encodes CASSWTARMGEQYF.

V usage is TRBV4-1 and J usage is TRBJ1-1, with D unresolved. Germline loops: CDR1 MGHRA, CDR2 YSYEKL. V was shortened by 3 bases and J by 7 bases, with 15 bases between the two germline ends. The CDR3 totals 14 residues. This CDR3 reads CASSQTLLWNEAFF. The CDR3 coding sequence is TGCGCCAGCAGCCAGACGCTGCTGTGGAATGAAGCTTTCTTT.

This clonotype showed up just a few times. The CDR3 reads CASSPKAVSYNEQFF. The CDR3 region has the DNA TGTGCCAGCAGCCCCAAGGCGGTGTCCTACAATGAGCAGTTCTTC. The chain joins TRBV7-9 to TRBJ2-1; D unclear. V was shortened by 5 bases and J by 1 base, with 12 bases between the two germline ends. Germline V gene sequence: CDR1 SEHNR, CDR2 FQNEAQ (reference sequence). This CDR3 region has 15 residues.

This clonotype showed up just a few times. This sequence joins TRBV5-1 and TRBJ2-2, with a weak D call TRBD1 (6 bases). Trimming left V 6 bases short and J 0 bases short, with 12 bases between. Germline assignment: CDR1 SGHRS and CDR2 YFSETQ. The CDR3 loop spans 15 amino acids. The CDR3 loop is CASNRDNSNTGELFF. Written as DNA, the CDR3 is TGCGCCAGCAACAGGGACAACTCGAACACCGGGGAGCTGTTTTTT.

This clonotype came up a few times. The gene calls are TRBV7-2 and TRBJ2-1; D call uncertain. CDR1 and CDR2 (germline): SGHTA, FQGNSA. The V end lost 1 base, the J end lost 4 bases, and 11 bases lay between the germline ends. The CDR3 contains 15 residues. The CDR3 sequence: CASSLGLVRYNEQFF. Here the CDR3 DNA reads TGTGCCAGCAGCTTAGGTCTAGTTCGTTACAATGAGCAGTTCTTC.

This clonotype came up a few times. The genes are TRBV4-1 and TRBJ1-1; TRBD1 agrees at 12 bases. CDR1 is MGHRA, CDR2 YSYEKL, per germline. V lost 7 bases and J lost 3; bases outside the gene matches: 12. The CDR3 extends over 17 amino acids. CDR3 protein: CASKTPGQGARDTEAFF. The CDR3 DNA reads as TGCGCCAGCAAAACCCCGGGACAGGGGGCGAGGGACACTGAAGCTTTCTTT.

The chain uses TRBV27 and TRBJ2-3; 13 bases fit TRBD2. The CDR3 is 17 amino acids. In germline, CDR1 is MNHEY, CDR2 SMNVEV (reference sequence). The V gene end was trimmed by 5 bases and the J gene end by 2 bases; junction bases not matched to a gene: 7. The CDR3 loop reads CASSARGLAGLTDTQYF. Written as DNA, the CDR3 is TGTGCCAGCAGTGCCCGGGGACTAGCGGGGCTCACAGATACGCAGTATTTT.

Concerning this clonotype itself: A read error may produce the germline difference seen at one junction end. The chain couples TRBV5-4 to TRBJ2-3, with no clear D. CDR3 size: 16 residues. Germline loops: CDR1 SGHNT, CDR2 YYREEE (reference sequence). CDR3 amino acids: CASSLAGSRYPDTRYF. The CDR3 nucleotides read TGTGCCAGCAGCTTGGCCGGGTCTAGATACCCAGATACGCGGTATTTT.

The V and J genes are TRBV20-1 and TRBJ2-1, with TRBD2 as a possible D gene (6 bases). Trimming removed 5 bases from V and 12 bases from J, with 23 bases in between. CDR3 length: 14 residues. Germline lookup yields CDR1 DFQATT and CDR2 SNEGSKA (reference sequence). The CDR3 region has the DNA TGCAGTGCTGGCCGGGACTCTCAGCCCTTGGGGCAGTTCTTC. Translation: CSAGRDSQPLGQFF.

The V call is TRBV5-1, the J call TRBJ1-6; 7 nucleotides agree with TRBD1. The ends lost 4 bases at V and 10 bases at J; junction bases unmatched: 17. This CDR3 comprises 17 residues. CDR1 and CDR2 (germline): SGHRS, YFSETQ. CDR3 sequence: CASSGGEYDRAVSPLHF. CDR3 in DNA: TGCGCCAGCAGCGGAGGGGAATATGACAGGGCGGTGTCACCCCTCCACTTT.

This clonotype came up a few times. This chain connects TRBV2 to TRBJ2-1, with D perhaps TRBD2 (5 bases). This CDR3 region has 13 residues. V lost 6 bases and J 7 bases, leaving 13 bases between the germline ends. The germline gives CDR1 SNHLY, CDR2 FYNNEI. CDR3 loop: CASRFSTSNEQFF. The CDR3 region has the DNA TGTGCCAGCAGGTTCAGTACTAGTAATGAGCAGTTCTTC.

The chain is built from TRBV9 and TRBJ2-1, with 9 bases matching TRBD2. With 4 bases clipped from V and 2 bases from J, the junction kept 10 bases outside the gene matches. Germline V CDR1 and CDR2: SGDLS, YYNGEE. The CDR3 has 17 residues. The CDR3 DNA is TGTGCCAGCAGCCCACGCCAGACTAGCGGAGCCTACAATGAGCAGTTCTTC. It specifies CASSPRQTSGAYNEQFF.

The chain has TRBV9 and TRBJ2-1; 10 bases fit TRBD1. V lost 4 bases, J lost 8 bases, and 9 bases stayed unmatched. The CDR3 contains 15 residues. The germline V gene encodes CDR1 SGDLS and CDR2 YYNGEE. In DNA, the CDR3 is TGTGCCAGCAGCCCACAGGGACAGGGGCGGCATGAGCAGTTCTTC. Amino acid sequence: CASSPQGQGRHEQFF.

Only one count was recorded for this clonotype. A read error is likely, as this CDR3 ends without the conserved phenylalanine or tryptophan. The chain joins TRBV28 to TRBJ2-4; no reliable D call. Trimming removed 4 bases from V and 2 bases from J, with 12 bases in between. Per germline, CDR1 MDHEN and CDR2 SYDVKM. The CDR3 totals 15 residues. The CDR3 DNA is TGTGCCAGCAGTTATCTCGCCGTGTCCAAAAACATTCAGTACTGC. It yields the protein CASSYLAVSKNIQYC.

The chain carries TRBV19 and TRBJ1-2; D not resolved. The CDR3 sequence is 13 residues long. The germline V and J ends were trimmed by 5 bases and 5 bases, with 12 bases remaining between them. The V gene's germline CDR1 is LNHDA and CDR2 SQIVND (reference sequence). The CDR3 loop reads CASSSRTGYGYTF. For the CDR3, the DNA is TGTGCCAGTAGTTCGAGAACCGGTTATGGCTACACCTTC.

The CDR3 DNA reads TGTGCCAGCAGCTTAGAATCTAAGGGCAGGGCAACAGATACGCAGTATTTT. It is translated as CASSLESKGRATDTQYF. This chain links TRBV13 with TRBJ2-3, with TRBD1 as a possible D gene (5 bases). This CDR3 is built from 17 residues. V gave up 1 base and J gave up 3 bases, with 17 bases separating them. Germline V gene lookup returns CDR1 PRHDT and CDR2 FYEKMQ (reference sequence).

This sequence joins TRBV7-2 and TRBJ2-5; 7 positions agree with TRBD1. The CDR3 length is 17 residues. The V gene end was trimmed by 2 bases and the J gene end by 2 bases; junction bases not matched to a gene: 11. Germline V CDR1 and CDR2: SGHTA, FQGNSA. The CDR3 is CASSLSLSGGMQETQYF. CDR3 nucleotides: TGTGCCAGCAGCTTAAGTCTGTCAGGGGGTATGCAAGAGACCCAGTACTTC.

This clonotype was seen more than once but under ten times. This sequence joins TRBV20-1 and TRBJ2-7; 11 bases are a match to TRBD1. Germline trimming cut 3 bases from V and 7 bases from J; bases unmatched to any gene: 8. Germline CDR1 and CDR2: DFQATT and SNEGSKA (reference sequence). The CDR3 totals 14 residues. The CDR3 nucleotides read TGCAGTGCTAGTAGGGGACAGGGGGGACAAGAGCAGTACTTC. Protein product: CSASRGQGGQEQYF.

This chain uses TRBV5-4 with TRBJ2-1; D is perhaps TRBD2 (6 bases). The CDR3 totals 15 residues. V lost 0 bases and J 10 bases, leaving 17 bases between the germline ends. Looked up from germline, CDR1 is SGHNT and CDR2 is YYREEE (reference sequence). In nucleotides, the CDR3 is TGTGCCAGCAGCTTGGGTGGAGGGAGGAATGGAGAGCAGTTCTTC. It is translated as CASSLGGGRNGEQFF. The whole variable domain, filled in from reference TRBV5-4 and TRBJ2-1, reads ETGVTQSPTHLIKTRGQQVTLRCSSQSGHNTVSWYQQALGQGPQFIFQYYREEENGRGNFPPRFSGLQFPNYSSELNVNALELDDSALYLCASSLGGGRNGEQFFGPGTRLTVL.

This clonotype was counted a few times. The CDR3 DNA reads as TGTGCCAGCAGCTTCTTACGGGGCCCGAGCACCGGGGAGCTGTTTTTT. Encoded protein: CASSFLRGPSTGELFF. The V and J genes are TRBV7-9 and TRBJ2-2, with D perhaps given as TRBD1 or TRBD2 (5 bases each). Germline CDR1 and CDR2: SEHNR and FQNEAQ (reference sequence). Deletions cut 3 bases from V and 4 bases from J, with 15 bases between. The CDR3 is made up of 16 amino acids. The full variable domain, completed using reference TRBV7-9 and TRBJ2-2, is DTGVSQNPRHKITKRGQNVTFRCDPISEHNRLYWYRQTLGQGPEFLTYFQNEAQLEKSRLLSDRFSAERPKGSFSTLEIQRTEQGDSAMYLCASSFLRGPSTGELFFGEGSRLTVL.

A word on this clonotype: A junction boundary mismatches the germline segment, possibly from a read error. The chain uses TRBV9 and TRBJ2-3; 12 nucleotides match TRBD2. This CDR3 contains 16 residues. Germline CDR1 is SGDLS and CDR2 is YYNGEE. Here the CDR3 DNA reads TGTGCCGGCAGCAAAAGACTAGCGGGAGACGCGGATACGCAGTATTTT. It is translated as CAGSKRLAGDADTQYF.

This sequence joins TRBV7-9 and TRBJ1-2; unclear D gene. V was trimmed by 5 bases and J by 6 bases, leaving 16 bases between them. The CDR3 totals 14 residues. The germline gives CDR1 SEHNR, CDR2 FQNEAQ (reference sequence). CDR3 protein: CASSHAGDTNGYTF. CDR3 sequence (DNA): TGTGCCAGCAGCCACGCGGGAGACACCAATGGCTACACCTTC.

This chain joins TRBV5-4 and TRBJ2-7, with D maybe TRBD1 (7 bases). Trimming stripped 6 bases from V and 4 bases from J, with 17 bases between. Germline V gene lookup returns CDR1 SGHNT and CDR2 YYREEE (reference sequence). CDR3 length: 14 residues. The CDR3 DNA sequence: TGTGCCAGCAACCAGGAGGGGGCCTGTTACGAGCAGTACTTC. Translated: CASNQEGACYEQYF.

This clonotype appeared a few times. The V and J genes are TRBV7-8 and TRBJ2-7, with D maybe TRBD2 (5 bases). V was shortened by 5 bases and J by 3 bases, with 11 bases between the two germline ends. CDR1 is SGHVS and CDR2 is FQNEAQ in the germline V gene. The length of the CDR3 is 13 residues. The CDR3 region is CASSESGNYEQYF. The CDR3 DNA reads TGTGCCAGCAGCGAGTCCGGGAACTACGAGCAGTACTTC.

This clonotype appeared a few times. This chain uses TRBV20-1 with TRBJ2-3; TRBD1 matches at 10 bases. This CDR3 comprises 17 residues. The germline gives CDR1 DFQATT, CDR2 SNEGSKA (reference sequence). V lost 0 bases and J lost 3; bases outside the gene matches: 9. CDR3 DNA: TGCAGTGCTAGAGATTTGAGGCGACAGGGGGCGACAGATACGCAGTATTTT. Protein product: CSARDLRRQGATDTQYF.